This TCR beta chain was sequenced in a study of neurological immune-mediated disorders. Study-wide background: Most of the 34 multiple sclerosis patients had relapsing-remitting disease; 3 had secondary progressive. General observations from the study: There was no clinical or MRI feature that showed an association with the multiple sclerosis repertoire cluster. Private repertoires in all groups were suggested, as expanded clones shared no CDR3 amino acid sequences across subjects. The study found the most TCR clonal expansion in HTLV-1-associated myelopathy and the least in multiple sclerosis, below healthy controls.

This clonotype was counted at least ten times. What it recognizes is unknown. TCRdb independently ran MiXCR on the 5' RACE reads; one entry per CDR3 protein. The sample contains 95,000 or so distinct CDR3 sequences, 3.5% of which appear only once. Material: PBMCs. The sequence derives from a woman between 18 and 29 years old with multiple sclerosis.

The CDR3 region is CASSFGGANEQFF. The CDR3 DNA follows: TGTGCCAGCAGCTTTGGTGGCGCGAATGAGCAGTTCTTC. The rearrangement links TRBV5-5 to TRBJ2-1; D gene ambiguous. Trimming stripped 2 bases from V and 7 bases from J, with 10 bases between. The length of the CDR3 is 13 residues. Germline CDR1 SGHKS, CDR2 YYEKEE (reference sequence).